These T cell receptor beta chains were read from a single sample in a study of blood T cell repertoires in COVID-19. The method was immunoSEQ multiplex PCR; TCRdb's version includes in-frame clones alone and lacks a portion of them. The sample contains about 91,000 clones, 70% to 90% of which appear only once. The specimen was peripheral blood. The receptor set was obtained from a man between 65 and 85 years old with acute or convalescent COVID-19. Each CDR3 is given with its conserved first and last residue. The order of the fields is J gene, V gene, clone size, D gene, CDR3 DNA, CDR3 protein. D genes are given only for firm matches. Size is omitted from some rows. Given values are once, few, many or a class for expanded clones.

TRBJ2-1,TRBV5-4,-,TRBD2,TGTGCCAGCAGCCGAGGGGAGTCCCGGGGGGTCGATGAGCAGTTCTTC,CASSRGESRGVDEQFF
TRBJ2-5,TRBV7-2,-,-,TGTGCCAGCAGCCTGGGGCAGGCAGAAGCGTCCCAGTACTTC,CASSLGQAEASQYF
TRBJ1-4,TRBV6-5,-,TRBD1,TGTGCCAGCACCGACCCCGGGACAGCTAATGAAAAACTGTTTTTT,CASTDPGTANEKLFF
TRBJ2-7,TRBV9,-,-,TGTGCCAGCAGCGTAGTGTTCCTGACAGGAAACTACGAGCAGTACTTC,CASSVVFLTGNYEQYF
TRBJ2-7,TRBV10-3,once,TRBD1,TGTGCCATCAGTGGGCTACAGGGGTTCTACGAGCAGTACTTC,CAISGLQGFYEQYF
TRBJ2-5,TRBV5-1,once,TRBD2,TGCGCCAGCAGCCCGAGGACTAGCGGGGGGGCTTTGGAGACCCAGTACTTC,CASSPRTSGGALETQYF
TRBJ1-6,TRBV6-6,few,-,TGTGCCAGCAGTTACAGCAGGGGTCGGGATAATTCACCCCTCCACTTT,CASSYSRGRDNSPLHF
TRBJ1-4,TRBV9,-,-,TGTGCCAGCAGTTCAACTGGGGGCACTAATGAAAAACTGTTTTTT,CASSSTGGTNEKLFF
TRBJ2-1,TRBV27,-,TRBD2,TGTGCCAGCAGTTTCTCGGGACTAGCGGGGAGCTCCTACAATGAGCAGTTCTTC,CASSFSGLAGSSYNEQFF
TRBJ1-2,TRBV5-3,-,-,TGTGCCAGAAGCATTCCAGGGGTCGGCTATGGCTACACCTTC,CARSIPGVGYGYTF
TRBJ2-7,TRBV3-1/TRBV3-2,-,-,TGTGCCACCGGACAGTTTTACGAGCAGTACTTC,CATGQFYEQYF
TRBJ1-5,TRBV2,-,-,TGTGCCAGCAGTGTCAAGGGAGATCGTCAGCCCCAGCATTTT,CASSVKGDRQPQHF
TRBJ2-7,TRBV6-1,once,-,TGTGCCAGCAGTGAACCAGTTTCCGAGCAGTACTTC,CASSEPVSEQYF
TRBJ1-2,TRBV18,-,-,TGTGCCAGCTCACCGGCGGTAGTAGCTAACTATGGCTACACCTTC,CASSPAVVANYGYTF
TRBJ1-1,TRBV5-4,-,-,TGTGCCAGCAGCCCCGGGGGGCAGAACACTGAAGCTTTCTTT,CASSPGGQNTEAFF
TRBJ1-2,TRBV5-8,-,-,TGTGCCAGCAGCTCGGACAGCTATGGCTACACCTTC,CASSSDSYGYTF
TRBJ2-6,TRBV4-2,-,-,TGTGCCAGCAGCCCGTTCGGAGGGGGCCTCTCTGGGGCCAACGTCCTGACTTTC,CASSPFGGGLSGANVLTF
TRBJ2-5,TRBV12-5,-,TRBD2,TGTGCTACCGCGGGGGAGGGAGAGACCCAGTACTTC,CATAGEGETQYF
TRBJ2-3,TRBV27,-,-,TGTGCCAGCAGTTTATTAGGGGGCACAGATACGCAGTATTTT,CASSLLGGTDTQYF